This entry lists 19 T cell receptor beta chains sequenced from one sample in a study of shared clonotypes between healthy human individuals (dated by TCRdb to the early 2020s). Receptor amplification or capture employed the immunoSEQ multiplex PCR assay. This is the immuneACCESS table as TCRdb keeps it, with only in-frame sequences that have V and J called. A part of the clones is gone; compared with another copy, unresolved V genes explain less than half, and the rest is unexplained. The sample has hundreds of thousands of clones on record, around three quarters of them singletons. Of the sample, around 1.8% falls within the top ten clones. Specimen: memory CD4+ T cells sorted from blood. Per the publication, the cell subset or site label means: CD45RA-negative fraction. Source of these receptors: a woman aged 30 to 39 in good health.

CDR3 nucleotides: TGTGCCAGCAGCTTAGAACGCTCCTACGAGCAGTACTTC. This encodes CASSLERSYEQYF. The rearrangement uses TRBV13 and TRBJ2-7, with D hard to call. V was cut by 1 base and J by 0 bases, with 4 bases left in between. The germline CDR1 and CDR2 sequences are PRHDT and FYEKMQ (reference sequence). The CDR3 runs 13 residues.

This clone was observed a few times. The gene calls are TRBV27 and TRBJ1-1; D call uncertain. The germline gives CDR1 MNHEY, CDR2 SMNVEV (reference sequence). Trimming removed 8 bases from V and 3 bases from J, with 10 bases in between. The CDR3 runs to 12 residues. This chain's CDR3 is CASGWVDTEAFF. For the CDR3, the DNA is TGTGCCAGCGGTTGGGTCGACACTGAAGCTTTCTTT.

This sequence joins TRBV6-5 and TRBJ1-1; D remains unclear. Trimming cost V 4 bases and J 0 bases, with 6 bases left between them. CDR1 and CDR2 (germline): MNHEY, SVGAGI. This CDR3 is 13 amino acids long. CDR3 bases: TGTGCCAGCAGTTGGCAAATGAACACTGAAGCTTTCTTT. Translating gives CASSWQMNTEAFF.

The CDR3 protein is CASRSGQGYYGYTF. CDR3 sequence (DNA): TGTGCCAGCCGCTCCGGGCAGGGGTACTATGGCTACACCTTC. This rearrangement joins TRBV28 to TRBJ1-2; maybe TRBD1 (6 bases). This CDR3 spans 14 amino acids. CDR1 and CDR2 from the germline V gene are MDHEN and SYDVKM. Trimming removed 8 bases at V and 3 bases at J, with 16 bases between.

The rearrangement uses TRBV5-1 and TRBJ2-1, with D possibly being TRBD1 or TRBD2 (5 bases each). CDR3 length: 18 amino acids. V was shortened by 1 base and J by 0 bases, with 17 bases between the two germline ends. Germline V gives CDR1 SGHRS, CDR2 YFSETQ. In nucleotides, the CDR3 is TGCGCCAGCAGCTTGACGGGACGAGGATCGAGCTCCTACAATGAGCAGTTCTTC. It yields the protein CASSLTGRGSSSYNEQFF.

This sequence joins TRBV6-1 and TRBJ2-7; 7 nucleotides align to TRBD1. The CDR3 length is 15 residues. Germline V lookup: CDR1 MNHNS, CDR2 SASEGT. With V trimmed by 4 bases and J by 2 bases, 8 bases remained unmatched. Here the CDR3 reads CASSGGTAGPYEQYF. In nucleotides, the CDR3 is TGTGCCAGCAGTGGGGGGACAGCCGGCCCCTACGAGCAGTACTTC.

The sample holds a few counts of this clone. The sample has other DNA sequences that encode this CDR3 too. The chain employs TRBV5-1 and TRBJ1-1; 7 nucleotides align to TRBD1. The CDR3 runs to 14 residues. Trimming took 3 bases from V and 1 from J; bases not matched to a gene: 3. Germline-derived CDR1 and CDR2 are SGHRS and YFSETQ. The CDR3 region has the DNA TGCGCCAGCAGCTCGGGGACAGAGAACACTGAAGCTTTCTTT. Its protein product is CASSSGTENTEAFF. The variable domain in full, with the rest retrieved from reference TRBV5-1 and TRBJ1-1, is KAGVTQTPRYLIKTRGQQVTLSCSPISGHRSVSWYQQTPGQGLQFLFEYFSETQRNKGNFPGRFSGRQFSNSRSEMNVSTLELGDSALYLCASSSGTENTEAFFGQGTRLTVV.

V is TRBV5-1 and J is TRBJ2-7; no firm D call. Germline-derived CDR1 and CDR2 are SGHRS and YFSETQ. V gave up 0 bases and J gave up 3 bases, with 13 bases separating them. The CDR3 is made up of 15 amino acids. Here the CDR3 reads CASSLAAGLDYEQYF. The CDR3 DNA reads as TGCGCCAGCAGCTTGGCCGCCGGATTAGACTACGAGCAGTACTTC.

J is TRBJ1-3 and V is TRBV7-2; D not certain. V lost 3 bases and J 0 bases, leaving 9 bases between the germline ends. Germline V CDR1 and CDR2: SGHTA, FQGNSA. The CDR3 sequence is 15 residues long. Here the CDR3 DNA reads TGTGCCAGCAGCTTTACTACGACCTCTGGAAACACCATATATTTT. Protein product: CASSFTTTSGNTIYF. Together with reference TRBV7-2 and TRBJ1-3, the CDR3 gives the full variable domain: GAGVSQSPSNKVTEKGKDVELRCDPISGHTALYWYRQSLGQGLEFLIYFQGNSAPDKSGLPSDRFSAERTGGSVSTLTIQRTQQEDSAVYLCASSFTTTSGNTIYFGEGSWLTVV.

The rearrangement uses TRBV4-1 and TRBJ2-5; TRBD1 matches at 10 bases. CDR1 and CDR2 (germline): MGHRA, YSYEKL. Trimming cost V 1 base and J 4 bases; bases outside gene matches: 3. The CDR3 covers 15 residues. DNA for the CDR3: TGCGCCAGCAGCCAAGGACAGGGGGCGGGAGAGACCCAGTACTTC. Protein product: CASSQGQGAGETQYF.

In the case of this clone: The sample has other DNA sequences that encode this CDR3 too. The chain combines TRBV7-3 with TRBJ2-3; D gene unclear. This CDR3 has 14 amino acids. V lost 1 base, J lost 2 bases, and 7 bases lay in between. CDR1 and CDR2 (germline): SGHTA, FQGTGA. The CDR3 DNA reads TGTGCCAGCAGCTTAAACATCCCCACAGATACGCAGTATTTT. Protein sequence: CASSLNIPTDTQYF.

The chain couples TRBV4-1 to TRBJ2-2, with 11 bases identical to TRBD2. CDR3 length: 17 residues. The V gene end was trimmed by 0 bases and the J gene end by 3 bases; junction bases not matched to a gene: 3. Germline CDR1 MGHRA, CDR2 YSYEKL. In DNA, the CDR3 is TGCGCCAGCAGCCAAGATAGCGGGAGGGCCGACACCGGGGAGCTGTTTTTT. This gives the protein CASSQDSGRADTGELFF.

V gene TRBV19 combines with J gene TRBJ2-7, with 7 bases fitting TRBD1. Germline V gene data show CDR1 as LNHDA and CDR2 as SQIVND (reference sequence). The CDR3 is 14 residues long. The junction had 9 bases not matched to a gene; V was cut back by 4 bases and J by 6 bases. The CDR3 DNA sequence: TGTGCCAGTAGTAGACCCACAGGGGCCGGCGAGCAGTACTTC. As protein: CASSRPTGAGEQYF.

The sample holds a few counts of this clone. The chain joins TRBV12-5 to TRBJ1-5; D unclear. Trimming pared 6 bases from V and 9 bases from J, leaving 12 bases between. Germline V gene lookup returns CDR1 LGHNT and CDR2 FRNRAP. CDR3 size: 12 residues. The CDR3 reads CASGLALRPQHF. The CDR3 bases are TGTGCTAGTGGCCTCGCCCTCCGGCCCCAGCATTTT.

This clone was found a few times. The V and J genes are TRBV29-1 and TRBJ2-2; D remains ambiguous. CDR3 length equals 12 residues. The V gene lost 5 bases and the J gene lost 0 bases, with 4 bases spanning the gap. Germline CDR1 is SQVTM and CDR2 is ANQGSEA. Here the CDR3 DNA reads TGCAGCGTTAAGACGAACACCGGGGAGCTGTTTTTT. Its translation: CSVKTNTGELFF.

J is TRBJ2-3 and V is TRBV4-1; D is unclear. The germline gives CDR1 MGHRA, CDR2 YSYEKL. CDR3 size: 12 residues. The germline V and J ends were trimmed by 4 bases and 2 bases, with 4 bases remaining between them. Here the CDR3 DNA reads TGCGCCAGCAGCCGATACACAGATACGCAGTATTTT. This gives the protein CASSRYTDTQYF.

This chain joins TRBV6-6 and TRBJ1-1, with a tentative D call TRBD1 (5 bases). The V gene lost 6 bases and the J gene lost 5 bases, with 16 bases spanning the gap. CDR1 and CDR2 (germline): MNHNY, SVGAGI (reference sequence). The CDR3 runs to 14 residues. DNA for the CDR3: TGTGCCAGCAGCCAGGGAATGAGGAGTACTGAAGCTTTCTTT. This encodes CASSQGMRSTEAFF.

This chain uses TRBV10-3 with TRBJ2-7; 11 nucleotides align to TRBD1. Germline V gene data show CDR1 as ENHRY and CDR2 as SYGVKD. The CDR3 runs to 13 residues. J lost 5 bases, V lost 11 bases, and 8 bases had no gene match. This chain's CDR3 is CASRTGGVDEQYF. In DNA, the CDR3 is TGTGCCTCAAGGACAGGGGGCGTGGACGAGCAGTACTTC.

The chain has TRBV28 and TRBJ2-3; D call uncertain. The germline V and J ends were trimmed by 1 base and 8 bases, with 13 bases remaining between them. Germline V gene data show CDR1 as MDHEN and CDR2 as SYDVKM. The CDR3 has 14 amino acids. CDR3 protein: CASSLSGGAPTQYF. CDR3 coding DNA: TGTGCCAGCAGTTTATCGGGCGGAGCCCCTACGCAGTATTTT. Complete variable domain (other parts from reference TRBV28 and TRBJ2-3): DVKVTQSSRYLVKRTGEKVFLECVQDMDHENMFWYRQDPGLGLRLIYFSYDVKMKEKGDIPEGYSVSREKKERFSLILESASTNQTSMYLCASSLSGGAPTQYFGPGTRLTVL.